This is a list of T cell receptor beta chains from one sample in a study of graft-versus-host responses after intestinal transplantation. Here immunoSEQ multiplex PCR was the method, and the copy in TCRdb shows in-frame clones only, minus some. Here the sample spans 20,000 to 25,000 clones, roughly 95% being singletons. The sequencing used PBMCs, collected 156 days after intestinal transplant. Receptors were obtained from a human patient who received an intestinal transplant, so some T cells may come from the graft donor. The CDR3 runs from the conserved cysteine through the conserved F or W. D genes are given only for firm matches. A clone size is listed for some rows: how often the clone was seen (once, few, many), or a class if it is expanded.

CDR3	DNA	V	size	D	J
CASSLGVSPYEQYF	TGTGCCAGCAGCTTGGGGGTATCACCCTACGAGCAGTACTTC	TRBV5-6	.	.	TRBJ2-7
CASSPPGGRSSTDTQYF	TGTGCCAGCTCACCACCGGGAGGGCGATCTAGCACAGATACGCAGTATTTT	TRBV18	.	TRBD2	TRBJ2-3
CASSQVQRTSGALYEQYF	TGCGCCAGCAGCCAAGTTCAGAGGACTAGCGGGGCGCTCTACGAGCAGTACTTC	TRBV4-1	.	TRBD2	TRBJ2-7
CASSVGTGVYEQYF	TGTGCCAGCAGTGTCGGGACAGGGGTCTACGAGCAGTACTTC	TRBV2	.	TRBD1	TRBJ2-7
CASSLGAGDLYEQYF	TGTGCCAGCAGCTTAGGGGCGGGAGACCTCTACGAGCAGTACTTC	TRBV11-1	.	TRBD2	TRBJ2-7
CAWSVGVSGNNIYF	TGTGCCTGGAGTGTTGGCGTCTCTGGAAACAACATATATTTT	TRBV30	.	.	TRBJ1-3
CAWKSGVGYTF	TGTGCCTGGAAATCGGGGGTTGGCTACACCTTC	TRBV30	.	.	TRBJ1-2
CASSTRLEETQYF	TGTGCCAGCAGCACTCGACTAGAAGAGACCCAGTACTTC	TRBV7-9	.	.	TRBJ2-5
CASSVTRGGKEAFF	TGTGCCAGCAGTGTAACCCGAGGGGGGAAGGAAGCTTTCTTT	TRBV27	.	.	TRBJ1-1
CASSPPWGFGEQFF	TGTGCCAGCTCACCACCGTGGGGGTTTGGTGAGCAGTTCTTC	TRBV18	.	.	TRBJ2-1
CASSLVGAGGPLYNEQFF	TGTGCCAGCAGCTTAGTTGGAGCGGGAGGGCCCCTCTACAATGAGCAGTTCTTC	TRBV7-6	.	TRBD2	TRBJ2-1
CASSPQGAGYEQYF	TGTGCCAGCAGTCCTCAGGGGGCAGGGTACGAGCAGTACTTC	TRBV28	.	TRBD1	TRBJ2-7
CASSFVGSHYGYTF	TGTGCCAGCAGCTTCGTGGGCAGTCACTATGGCTACACCTTC	TRBV5-8	.	.	TRBJ1-2
CASGLGTGALTYEQYF	TGTGCTAGTGGTTTGGGGACAGGGGCCTTGACCTACGAGCAGTACTTC	TRBV12-5	.	TRBD1	TRBJ2-7
CASSYTGWELFF	TGTGCCAGCAGTTATACAGGGTGGGAGCTGTTTTTT	TRBV27	.	.	TRBJ2-2
CASSPRLAGGLDTQYF	TGTGCCAGCAGCCCGAGGCTAGCGGGGGGACTGGATACGCAGTATTTT	TRBV7-3	.	TRBD2	TRBJ2-3
CASSIGGMNTGELFF	TGTGCCAGCAGCATTGGGGGGATGAACACCGGGGAGCTGTTTTTT	TRBV7-3	.	.	TRBJ2-2
CAWSLSALSGANVLTF	TGTGCCTGGAGTCTAAGTGCCCTCTCTGGGGCCAACGTCCTGACTTTC	TRBV30	once	.	TRBJ2-6
CASSFVVGTAYEQYF	TGTGCCAGTAGTTTCGTGGTAGGGACAGCCTACGAGCAGTACTTC	TRBV19	once	TRBD1	TRBJ2-7
CASSMGTSHTGELFF	TGTGCCAGCAGTATGGGGACTAGCCACACCGGGGAGCTGTTTTTT	TRBV6-1	.	TRBD2	TRBJ2-2
CASRPTSSGTANEQFF	TGCGCCAGCAGACCCACTTCCTCCGGGACTGCAAATGAGCAGTTCTTC	TRBV10-2	once	.	TRBJ2-1
CASSPHRGPMNTEAFF	TGTGCCAGCAGCCCCCACAGGGGCCCCATGAACACTGAAGCTTTCTTT	TRBV7-2	.	TRBD1	TRBJ1-1
CASSADSRARNIQYF	TGTGCCAGCAGTGCGGACTCCCGAGCGAGGAACATTCAGTACTTC	TRBV2	.	.	TRBJ2-4
CASSFRQGKGYTF	TGTGCCAGCAGTTTCCGACAGGGAAAGGGCTACACCTTC	TRBV6-5	.	TRBD1	TRBJ1-2
CASRAGDYEQYF	TGTGCCAGCAGGGCAGGTGACTACGAGCAGTACTTC	TRBV21-1	.	.	TRBJ2-7
CASQTGLREKLFF	TGTGCCAGCCAAACAGGGTTAAGAGAAAAACTGTTTTTT	TRBV18	few	.	TRBJ1-4
CASSMWWGLNTEAFF	TGTGCCAGTAGTATGTGGTGGGGGCTGAACACTGAAGCTTTCTTT	TRBV19	.	.	TRBJ1-1
CAYQTGNTIYF	TGTGCCTACCAAACTGGAAACACCATATATTTT	TRBV30	.	.	TRBJ1-3
CASSGRRADLYEQYF	TGTGCCAGCAGTGGCCGCCGGGCAGACCTCTACGAGCAGTACTTC	TRBV6-6	once	.	TRBJ2-7
CASSQVQAGAYEQYF	TGCGCCAGCAGCCAAGTACAAGCGGGGGCCTACGAGCAGTACTTC	TRBV4-3	.	TRBD2	TRBJ2-7
CASSNFLSQGASNYGYTF	TGTGCCAGCAGCAATTTTCTCAGCCAGGGGGCTTCTAACTATGGCTACACCTTC	TRBV7-9	.	TRBD1	TRBJ1-2
CASSPPGGLYEQYF	TGTGCCAGTAGTCCACCGGGAGGTCTCTACGAGCAGTACTTC	TRBV19	.	TRBD2	TRBJ2-7
CAWSDSPTGELFF	TGTGCCTGGAGTGACAGCCCAACCGGGGAGCTGTTTTTT	TRBV30	.	.	TRBJ2-2
CASSQDRAWAFSGNTIYF	TGCGCCAGCAGCCAAGATCGCGCCTGGGCTTTCTCTGGAAACACCATATATTTT	TRBV4-3	.	.	TRBJ1-3
CASSPRDLNSPLHF	TGCGCCAGCAGCCCCCGGGACTTAAATTCACCCCTCCACTTT	TRBV4-1	.	.	TRBJ1-6
CASSPSVGSNTEAFF	TGCGCCAGCAGCCCCTCGGTAGGTTCGAACACTGAAGCTTTCTTT	TRBV4-3	.	.	TRBJ1-1
CASSAPGQVVGNTIYF	TGTGCCAGCAGTGCGCCGGGACAGGTTGTTGGAAACACCATATATTTT	TRBV6-1	.	TRBD1	TRBJ1-3